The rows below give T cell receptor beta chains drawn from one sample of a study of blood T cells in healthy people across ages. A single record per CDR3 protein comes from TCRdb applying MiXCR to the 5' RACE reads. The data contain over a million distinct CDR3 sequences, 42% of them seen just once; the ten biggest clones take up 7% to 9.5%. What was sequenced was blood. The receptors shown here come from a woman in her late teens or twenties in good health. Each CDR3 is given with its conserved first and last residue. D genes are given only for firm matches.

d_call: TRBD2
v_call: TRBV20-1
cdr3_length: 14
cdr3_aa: CSARAPGLAYEQFF

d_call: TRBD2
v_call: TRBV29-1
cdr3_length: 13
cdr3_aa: CSFWAGGHNEQFF

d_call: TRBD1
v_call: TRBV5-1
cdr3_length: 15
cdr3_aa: CASSLVSRGEYGYTF

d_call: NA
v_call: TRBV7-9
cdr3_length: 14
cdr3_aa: CASSGGTGGSPLHF

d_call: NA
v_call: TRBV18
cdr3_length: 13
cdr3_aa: CASSPHQGSEQYF

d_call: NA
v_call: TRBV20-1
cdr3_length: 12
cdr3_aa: CSASPGSDTQYF

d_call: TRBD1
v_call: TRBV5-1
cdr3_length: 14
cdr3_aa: CASSLGTGTGELFF

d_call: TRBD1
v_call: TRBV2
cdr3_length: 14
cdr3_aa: CASRGGQGHSPLHF

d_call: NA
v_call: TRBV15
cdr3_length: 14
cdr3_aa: CATSRGLTSYEQYF

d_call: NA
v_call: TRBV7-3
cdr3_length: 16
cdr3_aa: CASSLSPVTGTYEQYF

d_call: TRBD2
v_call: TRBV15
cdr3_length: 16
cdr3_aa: CATSGGSGRPNNEQFF

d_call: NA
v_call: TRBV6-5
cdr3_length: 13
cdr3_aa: CASRTDRRYGYTF

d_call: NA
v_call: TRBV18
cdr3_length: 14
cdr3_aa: CASSPQTDNNEQFF

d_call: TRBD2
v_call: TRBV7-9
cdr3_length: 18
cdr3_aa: CASSQGLAGSGSYNEQYF

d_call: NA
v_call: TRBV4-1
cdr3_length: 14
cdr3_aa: CASSQDGAGQPQHF

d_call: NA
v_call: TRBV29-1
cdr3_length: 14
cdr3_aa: CSVGGPTNTGELFF

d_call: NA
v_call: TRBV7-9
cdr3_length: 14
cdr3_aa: CASKKGEAWDGYTF

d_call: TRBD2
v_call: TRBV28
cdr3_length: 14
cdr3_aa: CASSRAGVYNEQYF

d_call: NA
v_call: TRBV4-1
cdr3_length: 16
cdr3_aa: CASSQDGQWGNEKLFF

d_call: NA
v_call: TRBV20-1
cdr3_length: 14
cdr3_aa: CSASVGANTGELFF